The 19 T cell receptor beta chains given below trace back to one sample, sequenced in a study of CD4 T cells in relation to SARS-CoV-2 and coronaviruses. Before the COVID-19 pandemic, during about 2011-2019, CD4+ T cells were taken from unexposed donors. CD4+ T cells were isolated from the cells after around 10 days of culture. Clones were read by immunoSEQ multiplex PCR, and TCRdb kept only the in-frame ones, dropping some. The sample holds about 19,000 clones, approximately 77% seen once. Their cognate antigens are unknown. The specimen sequenced was CD4+ T cells from PBMCs, cultured in vitro. Source of these receptors: a human donor in good health.

The chain combines TRBV3-1 (or the pseudogene TRBV3-2) with TRBJ2-1; 14 bases line up with TRBD2. This CDR3 contains 17 residues. Germline CDR1 is LGHDT and CDR2 is YNNKEL (reference sequence). Trimming took 4 bases from V and 4 from J; bases not matched to a gene: 6. This CDR3 reads CASSRGLAGVGYNEQFF. The CDR3 nucleotides are TGTGCCAGCAGCCGGGGACTAGCGGGAGTTGGGTACAATGAGCAGTTCTTC.

The genes are TRBV5-4 and TRBJ1-2; tentative D call: TRBD1 (6 bases). The CDR3 is 15 residues long. The germline V and J ends were trimmed by 5 bases and 4 bases, with 18 bases remaining between them. Germline V gene data show CDR1 as SGHNT and CDR2 as YYREEE (reference sequence). CDR3 amino acids: CASSRDTQGAYGYTF. DNA of the CDR3: TGTGCCAGCAGTCGGGACACCCAAGGGGCCTATGGCTACACCTTC.

This clone was recorded a few times. The chain has TRBV24-1 and TRBJ2-5, with D possibly being TRBD2 (5 bases). The CDR3 has 12 residues. V gave up 3 bases and J gave up 4 bases, with 5 bases separating them. Per germline, CDR1 KGHDR and CDR2 SFDVKD. The CDR3 nucleotides read TGTGCCACCAGTGATGAGGGAGAGACCCAGTACTTC. Translation: CATSDEGETQYF.

The rearrangement uses TRBV25-1 and TRBJ2-2; 7 nucleotides match TRBD1. CDR1 and CDR2 (germline): MGHDK, SYGVNS. J lost 5 bases, V lost 2 bases, and 5 bases had no gene match. The CDR3 extends over 15 amino acids. The CDR3: CASSETGVETGELFF. In DNA, the CDR3 is TGTGCCAGCAGTGAAACAGGGGTGGAAACCGGGGAGCTGTTTTTT.

This clone was seen once. The chain employs TRBV6-5 and TRBJ2-7; D is possibly TRBD1 or TRBD2 (5 bases each). Germline V CDR1 and CDR2: MNHEY, SVGAGI. V gave up 2 bases and J gave up 7 bases, with 18 bases separating them. The CDR3 runs 15 residues. The DNA of the CDR3 is TGTGCCAGCAGTTACCTGGCCAAGGGGTCGGGGGAGCAGTACTTC. This codes for CASSYLAKGSGEQYF.

This chain uses TRBV7-9 with TRBJ1-1; 11 positions agree with TRBD1. Germline loops: CDR1 SEHNR, CDR2 FQNEAQ (reference sequence). Trimming removed 5 bases from V and 4 bases from J; junction bases left unmatched: 9. The CDR3 sequence is 16 residues long. DNA of the CDR3: TGTGCCAGCAGCCGTCCGGGACAGGGGGTGGGCACTGAAGCTTTCTTT. The encoded protein is CASSRPGQGVGTEAFF.

V usage is TRBV24-1 and J usage is TRBJ1-2, with a weak D call TRBD1 (5 bases). The CDR3 has 13 residues. CDR1 and CDR2 from the germline V gene are KGHDR and SFDVKD. The V and J ends lost 3 bases and 8 bases respectively, with 12 bases between them. The CDR3 bases are TGTGCCACCAGTGATGACAGAGGTTACGGCTACACCTTC. As protein: CATSDDRGYGYTF.

The chain uses TRBV6-6 and TRBJ2-7, with D tentatively TRBD1 or TRBD2 (5 bases each). The CDR3 covers 17 residues. CDR1 MNHNY and CDR2 SVGAGI come from the germline V gene (reference sequence). V lost 5 bases to trimming and J lost 6 bases, with 26 bases between them. The CDR3 protein is CASSPPPHGATPTEQYF. For the CDR3, the DNA is TGTGCCAGCAGTCCACCCCCCCACGGGGCGACACCTACCGAGCAGTACTTC.

This sequence joins TRBV9 and TRBJ2-1, with D hard to call. The CDR3 length is 17 residues. Trimming cost V 2 bases and J 0 bases, with 15 bases left between them. Germline V gene lookup returns CDR1 SGDLS and CDR2 YYNGEE. The CDR3 DNA reads TGTGCCAGCAGCGTGGGATCTTCAACCAGCTCCTACAATGAGCAGTTCTTC. This encodes CASSVGSSTSSYNEQFF.

The chain recombines TRBV5-1 with TRBJ1-2; D is undetermined. Germline loops: CDR1 SGHRS, CDR2 YFSETQ. With 4 bases removed from V and 0 bases from J, the gap between germline ends came to 10 bases. The CDR3 runs 14 residues. Here the CDR3 DNA reads TGCGCCAGCAGCCAAGACACTTCTAACTATGGCTACACCTTC. Translating it yields CASSQDTSNYGYTF.

V gene TRBV19 combines with J gene TRBJ2-2; 10 bases agree with TRBD1. CDR3 length: 15 residues. In germline, CDR1 is LNHDA, CDR2 SQIVND (reference sequence). After removal of 8 bases from V and 5 bases from J, the junction contained 8 bases not matched to a gene. CDR3 protein: CASPPPGQGTGELFF. Written as DNA, the CDR3 is TGTGCCAGTCCGCCCCCGGGACAGGGGACCGGGGAGCTGTTTTTT.

The gene calls are TRBV30 and TRBJ2-5; TRBD1 matches 7 bases. The germline gives CDR1 GTSNPN, CDR2 SVGIG (reference sequence). The CDR3 runs to 12 residues. The ends lost 1 base at V and 6 bases at J; junction bases unmatched: 2. This chain's CDR3 is CAWSAGQKTQYF. Here the CDR3 DNA reads TGTGCCTGGAGTGCGGGACAGAAGACCCAGTACTTC.

The rearrangement uses TRBV18 and TRBJ1-5; no definite D call. Trimming pared 4 bases from V and 1 base from J, leaving 5 bases between. This CDR3 contains 13 residues. Germline V gene data show CDR1 as KGHSH and CDR2 as LQKENI. CDR3 protein: CASSQVSNQPQHF. In DNA form, the CDR3 reads TGTGCCAGCTCACAAGTAAGCAATCAGCCCCAGCATTTT.

V is TRBV2 and J is TRBJ2-1; TRBD1 aligns across 11 bases. The CDR3 covers 15 residues. V lost 6 bases, J lost 4 bases, and 5 bases stayed unmatched. The germline V gene has CDR1 SNHLY and CDR2 FYNNEI. The CDR3 is CASRGDRGEYNEQFF. Here the CDR3 DNA reads TGTGCCAGCAGGGGGGACAGGGGGGAGTACAATGAGCAGTTCTTC. Supplemented by reference TRBV2 and TRBJ2-1, the full variable domain reads EPEVTQTPSHQVTQMGQEVILRCVPISNHLYFYWYRQILGQKVEFLVSFYNNEISEKSEIFDDQFSVERPDGSNFTLKIRSTKLEDSAMYFCASRGDRGEYNEQFFGPGTRLTVL.

The chain carries TRBV18 and TRBJ2-1; TRBD1 might be the D (5 bases). The CDR3 is made up of 15 amino acids. Germline V gives CDR1 KGHSH, CDR2 LQKENI. The V end lost 4 bases, the J end lost 3 bases, and 13 bases lay between the germline ends. CDR3: CASSLNAGLYNEQFF. The CDR3 DNA follows: TGTGCCAGCTCACTTAATGCAGGGCTCTACAATGAGCAGTTCTTC.

This chain joins TRBV9 and TRBJ2-3, with TRBD1 matching 7 bases. CDR3 size: 15 residues. Germline CDR1 SGDLS, CDR2 YYNGEE. The V segment lost 0 bases and the J segment 5 bases; nucleotides outside the gene matches: 6. The chain's CDR3 is CASSVAPGGLDTQYF. CDR3 coding DNA: TGTGCCAGCAGCGTAGCCCCAGGGGGATTAGATACGCAGTATTTT.

The chain has TRBV24-1 and TRBJ2-3; 10 bases fit TRBD1. The CDR3 sequence is 15 residues long. Germline lookup yields CDR1 KGHDR and CDR2 SFDVKD. Losses at the gene ends were 2 bases for V and 5 bases for J; bases not matched to a gene: 3. The CDR3 reads CATSDSGQGIDTQYF. Here the CDR3 DNA reads TGTGCCACCAGTGATTCGGGACAGGGGATAGATACGCAGTATTTT.

The chain has TRBV18 and TRBJ2-7; D might be TRBD1 (6 bases). CDR1 and CDR2 from the germline V gene are KGHSH and LQKENI. The V end was cut by 0 bases, the J end by 3 bases, with 15 bases between. The CDR3 has 16 amino acids. CDR3 protein: CASSPPAAGDLYEQYF. In DNA form, the CDR3 reads TGTGCCAGCTCACCACCCGCGGCAGGGGACCTCTACGAGCAGTACTTC.

J is TRBJ1-3 and V is TRBV11-1; D unresolved. The germline V gene has CDR1 SGHAT and CDR2 FQDESV (reference sequence). The CDR3 has 15 amino acids. V dropped 1 base and J dropped 4 bases, with 11 bases sitting between them. The DNA of the CDR3 is TGTGCCAGCAGCTTAGGAGGCCTCGGCGGAAACACCATATATTTT. This codes for CASSLGGLGGNTIYF.